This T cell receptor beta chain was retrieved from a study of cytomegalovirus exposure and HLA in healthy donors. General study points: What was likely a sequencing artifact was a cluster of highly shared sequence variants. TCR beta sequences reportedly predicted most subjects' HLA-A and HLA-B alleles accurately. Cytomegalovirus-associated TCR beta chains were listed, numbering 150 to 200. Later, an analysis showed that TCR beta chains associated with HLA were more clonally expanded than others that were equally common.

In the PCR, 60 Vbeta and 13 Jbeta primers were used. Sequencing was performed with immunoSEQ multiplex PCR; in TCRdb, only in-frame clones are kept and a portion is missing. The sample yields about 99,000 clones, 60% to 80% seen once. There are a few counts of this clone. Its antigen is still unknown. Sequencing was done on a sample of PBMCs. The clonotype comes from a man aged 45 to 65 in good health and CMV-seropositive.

The CDR3 bases are TGTGCCAGCAGGGGACAATCCAATTCACCCCTCCACTTT. Amino acids: CASRGQSNSPLHF. The gene calls are TRBV7-2 and TRBJ1-6, with D possibly TRBD1 on 6 matching bases. The CDR3 is made up of 13 amino acids. Trimming stripped 6 bases from V and 7 bases from J, with 10 bases between. Germline CDR1 SGHTA, CDR2 FQGNSA. Full variable domain (outside the CDR3, taken from reference TRBV7-2 and TRBJ1-6): GAGVSQSPSNKVTEKGKDVELRCDPISGHTALYWYRQSLGQGLEFLIYFQGNSAPDKSGLPSDRFSAERTGGSVSTLTIQRTQQEDSAVYLCASRGQSNSPLHFGNGTRLTVT.